One and the same sample provided the 12 T cell receptor beta chains below, sequenced in a study of T cells in tumors after PD-1 blockade. The table came from immunoSEQ multiplex PCR; TCRdb's copy has only in-frame clones and leaves some out. The sample holds approximately 30,000 clones; approximately 70% are singletons and the top ten take around 43%. Sample: PBMCs, taken after anti-PD-1 treatment. The receptors here all came from a human donor with basal cell carcinoma.

The gene calls are TRBV11-3 and TRBJ2-3; tentatively, D is TRBD2 (5 bases). Trimming left V 1 base short and J 2 bases short, with 7 bases between. Germline-derived CDR1 and CDR2 are SGHNT and YENEEA. This CDR3 is built from 14 residues. CDR3 nucleotides: TGTGCCAGCAGCTTAGGGCGGGCCACAGATACGCAGTATTTT. Its protein product is CASSLGRATDTQYF.

This clone was recorded once. V usage is TRBV13 and J usage is TRBJ2-3; 11 nucleotides line up with TRBD2. The germline V gene has CDR1 PRHDT and CDR2 FYEKMQ (reference sequence). The CDR3 length is 18 residues. Losses at the gene ends were 5 bases for V and 5 bases for J; bases not matched to a gene: 15. The CDR3 spells CASSRNTGTSGTRDTQYF. Here the CDR3 DNA reads TGTGCCAGCAGCCGTAATACCGGGACTAGCGGTACCAGAGATACGCAGTATTTT.

The sample holds a few counts of this clone. This chain joins TRBV5-1 and TRBJ2-7, with 7 nucleotides matching TRBD1. This CDR3 is 14 amino acids long. With V trimmed by 0 bases and J by 5 bases, 5 bases remained unmatched. The germline gives CDR1 SGHRS, CDR2 YFSETQ. The CDR3 loop is CASSLGQGSDEQYF. In DNA, the CDR3 is TGCGCCAGCAGCTTGGGACAGGGTAGCGACGAGCAGTACTTC. Full variable domain (rest looked up from reference TRBV5-1 and TRBJ2-7): KAGVTQTPRYLIKTRGQQVTLSCSPISGHRSVSWYQQTPGQGLQFLFEYFSETQRNKGNFPGRFSGRQFSNSRSEMNVSTLELGDSALYLCASSLGQGSDEQYFGPGTRLTVT.

V usage is TRBV7-2 and J usage is TRBJ2-2; TRBD2 agrees at 8 bases. There are 16 residues in the CDR3. Per germline, CDR1 SGHTA and CDR2 FQGNSA. Trimming at V came to 8 bases and at J to 1 base, leaving 9 bases not matched to a gene. For the CDR3, the DNA is TGTGCCAGCGGATCCGGGGGGGCGCAGAACACCGGGGAGCTGTTTTTT. It encodes CASGSGGAQNTGELFF.

This sequence joins TRBV3-1 (or the pseudogene TRBV3-2) and TRBJ1-2; 12 bases agree with TRBD1. V lost 2 bases, J lost 8 bases, and 3 bases stayed unmatched. Germline CDR1 LGHDT, CDR2 YNNKEL (reference sequence). The CDR3 contains 14 residues. CDR3 sequence reads: CASSQTGTGGGYTF. CDR3 sequence (DNA): TGTGCCAGCAGCCAAACCGGGACAGGGGGCGGCTACACCTTC.

The chain is built from TRBV5-4 and TRBJ2-1; 7 bases map to TRBD2. Trimming removed 1 base from V and 3 bases from J; junction bases left unmatched: 7. The germline V gene has CDR1 SGHNT and CDR2 YYREEE (reference sequence). This CDR3 comprises 16 residues. Here the CDR3 reads CASSLNSGSHYNEQFF. The DNA of the CDR3 is TGTGCCAGCAGCTTGAATAGCGGGTCCCACTACAATGAGCAGTTCTTC.

The chain employs TRBV11-3 and TRBJ2-7; possibly TRBD2 for D (5 bases). Trimming shortened V by 3 bases and J by 3 bases, and 12 bases separated the two germline ends. CDR1 is SGHNT, CDR2 YENEEA, per germline. The CDR3 covers 14 residues. The CDR3 bases are TGTGCCAGCAGCTTTCCCCGTGCGGGCTACGAGCAGTACTTC. Its translation: CASSFPRAGYEQYF. Full variable domain (remainder filled in from reference TRBV11-3 and TRBJ2-7): EAGVVQSPRYKIIEKKQPVAFWCNPISGHNTLYWYLQNLGQGPELLIRYENEEAVDDSQLPKDRFSAERLKGVDSTLKIQPAELGDSAVYLCASSFPRAGYEQYFGPGTRLTVT.

The genes are TRBV9 and TRBJ2-5; 9 bases map to TRBD2. Germline-derived CDR1 and CDR2 are SGDLS and YYNGEE. Trimming took 4 bases from V and 4 from J; bases not matched to a gene: 8. The CDR3 extends over 15 amino acids. CDR3 region: CASSLTSGWGETQYF. CDR3 DNA sequence: TGTGCCAGCAGCTTGACTAGCGGATGGGGAGAGACCCAGTACTTC.

The V and J genes are TRBV24-1 and TRBJ2-5; possibly TRBD2 for D (6 bases). This CDR3 region has 14 residues. The germline CDR1 and CDR2 sequences are KGHDR and SFDVKD. V was cut by 4 bases and J by 2 bases, with 10 bases left in between. The CDR3 here is CATSEGGQQETQYF. The CDR3 region has the DNA TGTGCCACCAGTGAGGGGGGTCAGCAAGAGACCCAGTACTTC.

V gene TRBV28 combines with J gene TRBJ2-1, with D hard to call. Germline CDR1 reads MDHEN; CDR2 reads SYDVKM. The CDR3 has 12 residues. V was pared by 2 bases and J by 11 bases, with 10 bases between. The CDR3 sequence: CASSLTGGKQFF. As DNA, the CDR3 is TGTGCCAGCAGTTTAACGGGTGGCAAGCAGTTCTTC.

The chain employs TRBV27 and TRBJ1-4; a weak D match, TRBD1 (5 bases). The CDR3 length is 16 residues. The germline V gene has CDR1 MNHEY and CDR2 SMNVEV (reference sequence). V was shortened by 1 base and J by 3 bases, with 12 bases between the two germline ends. CDR3 region: CASSLLQGRANEKLFF. The CDR3 DNA reads TGTGCCAGCAGTTTATTGCAGGGAAGAGCTAATGAAAAACTGTTTTTT.

This clone occurred a few times. As DNA, the CDR3 is TGTGCCAGCAGTCCCCAACGATCCTCACCCCTCCACTTT. Encoded protein: CASSPQRSSPLHF. The chain carries TRBV28 and TRBJ1-6; D remains unclear. The germline gives CDR1 MDHEN, CDR2 SYDVKM. The CDR3 runs 13 residues. Trimming shortened V by 5 bases and J by 10 bases, and 12 bases separated the two germline ends. The full variable domain, in which reference TRBV28 and TRBJ1-6 provide the parts outside the CDR3, is DVKVTQSSRYLVKRTGEKVFLECVQDMDHENMFWYRQDPGLGLRLIYFSYDVKMKEKGDIPEGYSVSREKKERFSLILESASTNQTSMYLCASSPQRSSPLHFGNGTRLTVT.